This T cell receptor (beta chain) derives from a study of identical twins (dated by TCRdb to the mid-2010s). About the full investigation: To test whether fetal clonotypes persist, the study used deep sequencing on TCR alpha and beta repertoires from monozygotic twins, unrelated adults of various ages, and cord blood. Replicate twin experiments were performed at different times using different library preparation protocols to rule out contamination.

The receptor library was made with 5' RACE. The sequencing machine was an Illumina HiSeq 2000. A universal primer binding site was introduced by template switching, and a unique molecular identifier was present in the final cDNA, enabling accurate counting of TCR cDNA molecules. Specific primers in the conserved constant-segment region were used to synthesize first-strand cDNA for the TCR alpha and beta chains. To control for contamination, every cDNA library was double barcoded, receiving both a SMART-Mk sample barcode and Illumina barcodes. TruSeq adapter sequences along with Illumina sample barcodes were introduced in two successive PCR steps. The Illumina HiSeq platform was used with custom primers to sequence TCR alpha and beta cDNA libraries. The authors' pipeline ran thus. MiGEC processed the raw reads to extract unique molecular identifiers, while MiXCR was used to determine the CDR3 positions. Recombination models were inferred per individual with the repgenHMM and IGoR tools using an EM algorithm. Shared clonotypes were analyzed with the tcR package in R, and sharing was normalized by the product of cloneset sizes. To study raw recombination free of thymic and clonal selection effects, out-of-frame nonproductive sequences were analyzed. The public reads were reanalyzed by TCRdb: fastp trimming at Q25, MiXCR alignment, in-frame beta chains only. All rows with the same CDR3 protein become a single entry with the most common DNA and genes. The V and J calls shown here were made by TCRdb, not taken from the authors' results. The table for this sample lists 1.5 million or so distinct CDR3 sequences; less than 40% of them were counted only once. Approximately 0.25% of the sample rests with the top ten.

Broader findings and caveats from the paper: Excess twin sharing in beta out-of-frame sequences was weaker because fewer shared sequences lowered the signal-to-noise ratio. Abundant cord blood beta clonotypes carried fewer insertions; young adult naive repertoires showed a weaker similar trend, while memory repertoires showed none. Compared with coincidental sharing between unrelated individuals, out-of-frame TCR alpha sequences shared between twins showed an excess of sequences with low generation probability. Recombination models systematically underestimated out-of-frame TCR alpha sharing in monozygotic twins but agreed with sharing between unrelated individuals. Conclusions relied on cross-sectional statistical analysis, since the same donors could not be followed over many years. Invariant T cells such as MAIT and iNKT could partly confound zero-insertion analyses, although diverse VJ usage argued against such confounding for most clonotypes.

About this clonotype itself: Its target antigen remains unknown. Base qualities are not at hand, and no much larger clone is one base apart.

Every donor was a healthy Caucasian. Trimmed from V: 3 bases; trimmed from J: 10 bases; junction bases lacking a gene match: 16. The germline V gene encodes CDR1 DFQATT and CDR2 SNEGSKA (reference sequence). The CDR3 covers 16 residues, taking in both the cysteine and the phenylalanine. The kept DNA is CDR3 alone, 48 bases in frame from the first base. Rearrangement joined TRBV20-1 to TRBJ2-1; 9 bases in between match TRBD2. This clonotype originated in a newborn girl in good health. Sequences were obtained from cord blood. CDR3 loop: CSASGVAGGTPKEQFF. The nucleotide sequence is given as TGCAGTGCTAGTGGGGTCGCGGGGGGGACCCCGAAAGAGCAGTTCTTC.